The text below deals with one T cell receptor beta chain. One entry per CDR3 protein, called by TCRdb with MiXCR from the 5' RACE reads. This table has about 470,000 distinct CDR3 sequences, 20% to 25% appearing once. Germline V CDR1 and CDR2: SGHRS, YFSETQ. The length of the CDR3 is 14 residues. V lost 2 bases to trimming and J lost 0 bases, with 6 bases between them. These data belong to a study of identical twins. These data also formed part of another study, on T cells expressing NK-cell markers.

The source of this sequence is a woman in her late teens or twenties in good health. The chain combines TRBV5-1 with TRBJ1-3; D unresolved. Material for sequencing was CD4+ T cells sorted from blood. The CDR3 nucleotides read TGCGCCAGCAGCTTCGACGTCTCTGGAAACACCATATATTTT. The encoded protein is CASSFDVSGNTIYF.